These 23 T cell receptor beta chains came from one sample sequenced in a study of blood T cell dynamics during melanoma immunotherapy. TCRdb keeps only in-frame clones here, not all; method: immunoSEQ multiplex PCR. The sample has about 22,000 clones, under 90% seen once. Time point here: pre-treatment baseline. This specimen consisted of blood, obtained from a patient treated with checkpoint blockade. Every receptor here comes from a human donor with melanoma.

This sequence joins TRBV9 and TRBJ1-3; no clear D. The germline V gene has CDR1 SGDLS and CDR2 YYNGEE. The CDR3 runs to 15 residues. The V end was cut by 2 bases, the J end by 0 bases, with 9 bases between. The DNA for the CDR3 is TGTGCCAGCAGCGTTTTAGCGAACTCTGGAAACACCATATATTTT. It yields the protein CASSVLANSGNTIYF.

CDR3 sequence (DNA): TGCGCCAGCAGCTTATCAGGGGGTACTGAAGCTTTCTTT. Encoded protein: CASSLSGGTEAFF. The V call is TRBV5-1, the J call TRBJ1-1; TRBD1 agrees at 7 bases. Germline loops: CDR1 SGHRS, CDR2 YFSETQ. The CDR3 is made up of 13 amino acids. J lost 5 bases, V lost 2 bases, and 3 bases had no gene match.

In DNA, the CDR3 is TGTGCCAGCTCACCACTTCCGGGACAGGCTAGCTCCTACAATGAGCAGTTCTTC. This sequence encodes CASSPLPGQASSYNEQFF. This chain connects TRBV18 to TRBJ2-1, with 8 bases fitting TRBD1. CDR3 length equals 18 residues. Germline CDR1 KGHSH, CDR2 LQKENI. The ends lost 1 base at V and 0 bases at J; junction bases unmatched: 8.

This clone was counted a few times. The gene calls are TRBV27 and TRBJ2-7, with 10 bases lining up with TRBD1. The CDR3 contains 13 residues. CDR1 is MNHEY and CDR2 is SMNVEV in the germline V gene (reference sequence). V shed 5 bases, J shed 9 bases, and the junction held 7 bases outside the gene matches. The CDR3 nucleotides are TGTGCCAGCAGTCCAAGACAGGGGGCGAGGCAGTACTTC. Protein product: CASSPRQGARQYF.

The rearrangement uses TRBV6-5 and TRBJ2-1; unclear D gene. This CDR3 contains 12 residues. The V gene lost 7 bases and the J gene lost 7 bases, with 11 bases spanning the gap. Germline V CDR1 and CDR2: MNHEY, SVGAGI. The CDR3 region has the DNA TGTGCCAGCAAAGACACTACGAATGAGCAGTTCTTC. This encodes CASKDTTNEQFF.

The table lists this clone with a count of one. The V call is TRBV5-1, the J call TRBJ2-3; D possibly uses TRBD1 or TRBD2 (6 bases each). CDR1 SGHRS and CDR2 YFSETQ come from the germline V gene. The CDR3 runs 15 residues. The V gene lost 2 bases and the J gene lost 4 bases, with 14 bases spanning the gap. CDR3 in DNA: TGCGCCAGCAGCTTACGGAGGGGGAGGTCAGATACGCAGTATTTT. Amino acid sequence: CASSLRRGRSDTQYF.

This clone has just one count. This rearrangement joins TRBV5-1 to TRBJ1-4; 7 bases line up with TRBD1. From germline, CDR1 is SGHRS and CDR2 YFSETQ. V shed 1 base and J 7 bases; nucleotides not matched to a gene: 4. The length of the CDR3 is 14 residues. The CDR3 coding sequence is TGCGCCAGCAGCTTGAACAGGGGTGGTGAAAAACTGTTTTTT. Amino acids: CASSLNRGGEKLFF.

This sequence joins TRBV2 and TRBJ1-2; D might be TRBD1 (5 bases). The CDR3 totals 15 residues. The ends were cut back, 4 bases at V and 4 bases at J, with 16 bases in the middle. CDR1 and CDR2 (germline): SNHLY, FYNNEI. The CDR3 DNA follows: TGTGCCAGCAGTGTCTTTGGGGGTTTTAGCTATGGCTACACCTTC. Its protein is CASSVFGGFSYGYTF.

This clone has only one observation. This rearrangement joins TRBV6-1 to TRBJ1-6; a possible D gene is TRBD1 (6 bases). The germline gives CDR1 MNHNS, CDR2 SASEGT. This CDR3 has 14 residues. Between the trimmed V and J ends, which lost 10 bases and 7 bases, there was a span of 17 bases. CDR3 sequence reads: CATEGGAWNSPLHF. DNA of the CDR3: TGTGCCACGGAGGGGGGAGCCTGGAATTCACCCCTCCACTTT.

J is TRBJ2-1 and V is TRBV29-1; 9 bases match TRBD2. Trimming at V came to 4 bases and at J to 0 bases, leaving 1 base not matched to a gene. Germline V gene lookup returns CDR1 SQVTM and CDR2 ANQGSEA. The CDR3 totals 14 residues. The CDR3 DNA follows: TGCAGCGTTGGCGGGAGGGCCTCCTACAATGAGCAGTTCTTC. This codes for CSVGGRASYNEQFF.

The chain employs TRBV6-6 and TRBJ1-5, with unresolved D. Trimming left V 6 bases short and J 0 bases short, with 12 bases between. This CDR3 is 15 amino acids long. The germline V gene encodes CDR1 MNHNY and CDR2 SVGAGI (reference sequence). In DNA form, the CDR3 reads TGTGCCAGCAGACGGCCCGGAGATAGCAATCAGCCCCAGCATTTT. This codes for CASRRPGDSNQPQHF.

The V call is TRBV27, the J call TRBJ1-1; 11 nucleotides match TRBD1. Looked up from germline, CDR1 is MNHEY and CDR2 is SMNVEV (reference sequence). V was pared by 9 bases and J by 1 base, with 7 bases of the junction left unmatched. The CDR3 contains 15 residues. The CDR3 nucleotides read TGTGCCAGACAACCGGGACAGGGGGGGAACACTGAAGCTTTCTTT. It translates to CARQPGQGGNTEAFF.

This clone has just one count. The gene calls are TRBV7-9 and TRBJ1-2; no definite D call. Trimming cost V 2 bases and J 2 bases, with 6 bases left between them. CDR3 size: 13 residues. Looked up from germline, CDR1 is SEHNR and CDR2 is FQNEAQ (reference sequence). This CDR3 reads CASSLTLNYGYTF. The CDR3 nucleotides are TGTGCCAGCAGCTTAACCCTGAACTATGGCTACACCTTC.

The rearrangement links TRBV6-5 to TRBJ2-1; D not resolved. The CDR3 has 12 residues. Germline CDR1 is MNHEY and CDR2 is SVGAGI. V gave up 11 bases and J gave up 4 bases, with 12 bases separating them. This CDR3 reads CASRALYNEQFF. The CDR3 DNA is TGTGCCTCTCGGGCTCTGTACAATGAGCAGTTCTTC.

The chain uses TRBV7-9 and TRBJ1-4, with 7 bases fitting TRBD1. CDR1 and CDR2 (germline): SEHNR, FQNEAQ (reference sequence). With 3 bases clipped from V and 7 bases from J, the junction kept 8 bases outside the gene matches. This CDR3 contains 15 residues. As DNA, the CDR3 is TGTGCCAGCAGCTTTTCCGGGACAGAAAGTGAAAAACTGTTTTTT. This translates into CASSFSGTESEKLFF.

The CDR3 protein is CASSRDRVIETQYF. The CDR3 DNA reads as TGTGCCAGCAGCCGGGACAGGGTAATTGAGACCCAGTACTTC. The rearrangement joins TRBV28 to TRBJ2-5, with TRBD1 matching 9 bases. The CDR3 contains 14 residues. Trimming cost V 6 bases and J 5 bases; bases outside gene matches: 7. Per germline, CDR1 MDHEN and CDR2 SYDVKM.

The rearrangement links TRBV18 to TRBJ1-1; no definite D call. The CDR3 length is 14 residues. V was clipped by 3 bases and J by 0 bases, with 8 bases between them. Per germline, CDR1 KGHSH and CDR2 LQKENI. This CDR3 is CASSPELMNTEAFF. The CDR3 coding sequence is TGTGCCAGCTCACCTGAGCTCATGAACACTGAAGCTTTCTTT.

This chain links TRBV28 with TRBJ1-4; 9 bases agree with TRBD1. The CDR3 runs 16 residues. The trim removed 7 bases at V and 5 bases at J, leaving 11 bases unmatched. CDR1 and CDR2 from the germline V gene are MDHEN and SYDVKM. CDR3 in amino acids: CASNPMTGGKNEKLFF. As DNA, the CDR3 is TGTGCCAGCAATCCTATGACAGGGGGAAAAAATGAAAAACTGTTTTTT.

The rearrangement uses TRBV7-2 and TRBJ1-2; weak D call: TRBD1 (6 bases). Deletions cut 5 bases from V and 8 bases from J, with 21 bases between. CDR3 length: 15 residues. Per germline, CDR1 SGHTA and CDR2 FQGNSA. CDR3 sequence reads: CASSLVLGTGGGYTF. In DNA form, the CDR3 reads TGTGCCAGCAGCCTAGTCCTAGGGACCGGGGGCGGCTACACCTTC.

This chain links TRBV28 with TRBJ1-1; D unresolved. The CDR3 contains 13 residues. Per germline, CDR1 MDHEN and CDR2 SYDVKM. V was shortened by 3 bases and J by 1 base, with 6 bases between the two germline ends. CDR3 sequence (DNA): TGTGCCAGCAGTTTGGACGGGAACACTGAAGCTTTCTTT. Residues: CASSLDGNTEAFF. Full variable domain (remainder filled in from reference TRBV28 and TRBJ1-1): DVKVTQSSRYLVKRTGEKVFLECVQDMDHENMFWYRQDPGLGLRLIYFSYDVKMKEKGDIPEGYSVSREKKERFSLILESASTNQTSMYLCASSLDGNTEAFFGQGTRLTVV.

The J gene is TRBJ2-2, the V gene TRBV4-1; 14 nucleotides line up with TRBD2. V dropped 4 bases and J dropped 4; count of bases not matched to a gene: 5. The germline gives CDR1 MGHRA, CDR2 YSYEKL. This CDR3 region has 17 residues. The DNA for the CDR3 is TGCGCCAGCAGCCGCGGGACTAGCGGGAGTTCCACCGGGGAGCTGTTTTTT. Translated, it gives CASSRGTSGSSTGELFF.

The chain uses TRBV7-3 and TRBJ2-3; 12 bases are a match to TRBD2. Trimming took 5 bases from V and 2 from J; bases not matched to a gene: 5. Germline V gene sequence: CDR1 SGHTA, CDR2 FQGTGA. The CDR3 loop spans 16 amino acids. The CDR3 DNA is TGTGCCAGCAGCCTCGGACTAGCGGGACACACAGATACGCAGTATTTT. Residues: CASSLGLAGHTDTQYF. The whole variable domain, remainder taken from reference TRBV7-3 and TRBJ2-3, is GAGVSQTPSNKVTEKGKYVELRCDPISGHTALYWYRQSLGQGPEFLIYFQGTGAADDSGLPNDRFFAVRPEGSVSTLKIQRTERGDSAVYLCASSLGLAGHTDTQYFGPGTRLTVL.

The CDR3 region has the DNA TGTGCCAGCTCACCACCAGCTAACTATGGCTACACCTTC. This codes for CASSPPANYGYTF. The chain joins TRBV18 to TRBJ1-2; no reliable D call. The V and J ends lost 0 bases and 0 bases respectively, with 2 bases between them. This CDR3 has 13 residues. The V gene's germline CDR1 is KGHSH and CDR2 LQKENI.